Shown below are 17 T cell receptor beta chains from a single sample sequenced in a study of T cell changes during pregnancy in multiple sclerosis. Sequenced by immunoSEQ multiplex PCR; TCRdb stores in-frame clones only, minus some. The sample yields tens of thousands of clones, less than 95% seen once. The source material was peripheral blood, sampled in the third trimester of pregnancy. Every receptor here comes from a female donor with multiple sclerosis, enrolled in a pregnancy study.

The V and J genes are TRBV7-7 and TRBJ2-2; TRBD2 is a possible D gene (6 bases). This CDR3 has 16 residues. From germline, CDR1 is SSHAT and CDR2 FNYEAQ (reference sequence). The V gene lost 5 bases and the J gene lost 2 bases, with 15 bases spanning the gap. The chain's CDR3 is CASSPTWEANTGELFF. Here the CDR3 DNA reads TGTGCCAGCAGCCCCACCTGGGAGGCCAACACCGGGGAGCTGTTTTTT.

V and J are TRBV5-1 and TRBJ2-7; TRBD1 matches 8 bases. Germline V lookup: CDR1 SGHRS, CDR2 YFSETQ. The CDR3 runs 15 residues. J gave up 4 bases and V 1 base, and 7 bases lay outside the gene matches. CDR3 amino acids: CASSLLGQGAYEQYF. The DNA of the CDR3 is TGCGCCAGCAGCTTGTTGGGGCAGGGGGCATACGAGCAGTACTTC.

V is TRBV7-6 and J is TRBJ2-7, with D uncertain. Germline V lookup: CDR1 SGHVS, CDR2 FNYEAQ. The CDR3 is made up of 11 amino acids. V was trimmed by 5 bases and J by 5 bases, leaving 7 bases between them. The CDR3 spells CASSAQDEQYF. CDR3 in DNA: TGTGCCAGCAGCGCCCAGGACGAGCAGTACTTC.

The chain carries TRBV7-2 and TRBJ2-7, with 10 bases identical to TRBD2. The V and J ends lost 1 base and 4 bases, in that order; junction bases with no gene match: 4. Germline V gene sequence: CDR1 SGHTA, CDR2 FQGNSA. The CDR3 covers 15 residues. The CDR3 sequence is CASSLELAGYYEQYF. CDR3 in DNA: TGTGCCAGCAGCTTAGAACTAGCGGGGTATTACGAGCAGTACTTC.

This chain uses TRBV7-2 with TRBJ1-2, with D unresolved. The CDR3 is 12 residues long. V lost 5 bases to trimming and J lost 0 bases, with 4 bases between them. Germline V gene data show CDR1 as SGHTA and CDR2 as FQGNSA. The CDR3 coding sequence is TGTGCCAGCAGCCGCGCTAACTATGGCTACACCTTC. Translated: CASSRANYGYTF.

V gene TRBV2 combines with J gene TRBJ2-1, with 7 bases aligning to TRBD1. The V gene end was trimmed by 6 bases and the J gene end by 0 bases; junction bases not matched to a gene: 8. Germline assignment: CDR1 SNHLY and CDR2 FYNNEI. The CDR3 is 16 amino acids. This CDR3 reads CASSPQGPSSYNEQFF. CDR3 coding DNA: TGTGCCAGCAGCCCACAGGGGCCTAGCTCCTACAATGAGCAGTTCTTC.

This clone has just one count. V and J are TRBV6-5 and TRBJ2-3, with D maybe TRBD1 (6 bases). Germline V gene sequence: CDR1 MNHEY, CDR2 SVGAGI. V shed 6 bases and J shed 0 bases, with 10 bases lying between them. The CDR3 covers 14 residues. In DNA form, the CDR3 reads TGTGCCAGCAGCGGACAGCCTAGCACAGATACGCAGTATTTT. Amino acids: CASSGQPSTDTQYF.

The chain couples TRBV6-5 to TRBJ1-6; 7 positions agree with TRBD1. The V segment lost 6 bases and the J segment 14 bases; nucleotides outside the gene matches: 16. Germline V gene lookup returns CDR1 MNHEY and CDR2 SVGAGI. The length of the CDR3 is 15 residues. The CDR3 spells CASRGLGQLEISLHF. For the CDR3, the DNA is TGTGCCAGCAGGGGCCTGGGACAGTTGGAGATTTCCCTCCACTTT.

The chain couples TRBV6-5 to TRBJ1-3; D unresolved. The ends were cut back, 0 bases at V and 3 bases at J, with 6 bases in the middle. This CDR3 is built from 14 residues. The germline CDR1 and CDR2 sequences are MNHEY and SVGAGI. The CDR3 region has the DNA TGTGCCAGCAGTTACTCGGGAGGTGGAAACACCATATATTTT. Translation gives CASSYSGGGNTIYF.

The chain joins TRBV7-2 to TRBJ1-1; 12 bases align to TRBD1. Germline loops: CDR1 SGHTA, CDR2 FQGNSA. This CDR3 is built from 17 residues. V lost 2 bases and J lost 5; bases outside the gene matches: 9. Written as DNA, the CDR3 is TGTGCCAGCAGCTTATGGGACAGGGGGCTCAAAGGTACTGAAGCTTTCTTT. This codes for CASSLWDRGLKGTEAFF.

The chain is built from TRBV7-9 and TRBJ1-1; D gene ambiguous. The CDR3 totals 13 residues. Germline V gene data show CDR1 as SEHNR and CDR2 as FQNEAQ (reference sequence). Trimming shortened V by 5 bases and J by 5 bases, and 12 bases separated the two germline ends. In nucleotides, the CDR3 is TGTGCCAGCAGCCCGATGTGGGCGACTGAAGCTTTCTTT. It encodes CASSPMWATEAFF.

The rearrangement links TRBV5-6 to TRBJ1-2; a possible D gene is TRBD1 (5 bases). The CDR3 length is 12 residues. Germline V lookup: CDR1 SGHDT, CDR2 YYEEEE. Trimming took off 3 bases at V and 12 bases at J, with 15 bases between the two ends. The CDR3 DNA reads TGTGCCAGCAGCTGGGCGTCGGAGGGGCACACCTTC. Protein: CASSWASEGHTF.

This chain joins TRBV13 and TRBJ2-7; a weak D match, TRBD2 (5 bases). This CDR3 is 13 amino acids long. The V end lost 4 bases, the J end lost 6 bases, and 13 bases lay between the germline ends. Germline assignment: CDR1 PRHDT and CDR2 FYEKMQ (reference sequence). The CDR3 DNA reads as TGTGCCAGCAGCTCCGCGGGTTCCGGCGAGCAGTACTTC. This sequence encodes CASSSAGSGEQYF.

The chain recombines TRBV19 with TRBJ2-7; D may be TRBD1 (5 bases). The ends were cut back, 0 bases at V and 2 bases at J, with 8 bases in the middle. The CDR3 totals 14 residues. CDR1 and CDR2 from the germline V gene are LNHDA and SQIVND (reference sequence). The CDR3 DNA reads TGTGCCAGTAGTATAGAAGGGGCCACCTACGAGCAGTACTTC. It encodes CASSIEGATYEQYF. The full variable domain, rest sourced from reference TRBV19 and TRBJ2-7, is DGGITQSPKYLFRKEGQNVTLSCEQNLNHDAMYWYRQDPGQGLRLIYYSQIVNDFQKGDIAEGYSVSREKKESFPLTVTSAQKNPTAFYLCASSIEGATYEQYFGPGTRLTVT.

This clone was counted a single time. This rearrangement joins TRBV7-9 to TRBJ1-1; no definite D call. This CDR3 has 14 residues. CDR1 and CDR2 from the germline V gene are SEHNR and FQNEAQ (reference sequence). V was shortened by 6 bases and J by 0 bases, with 11 bases between the two germline ends. In DNA form, the CDR3 reads TGTGCCAGCAGTCCCGTCCGGGTGAACACTGAAGCTTTCTTT. This translates into CASSPVRVNTEAFF.

The rearrangement uses TRBV5-8 and TRBJ1-5; D not certain. Trimming took off 3 bases at V and 1 base at J, with 5 bases between the two ends. The CDR3 has 13 residues. The V gene's germline CDR1 is SGHTS and CDR2 YDEGEE. CDR3 sequence (DNA): TGTGCCAGCAGCTGGAGGAGCAATCAGCCCCAGCATTTT. It yields the protein CASSWRSNQPQHF.

The DNA for the CDR3 is TGCGCCAGCAGCCAAGAACCGGGACAGGGTTTTTACGAGCAGTACTTC. Translated: CASSQEPGQGFYEQYF. The V and J genes are TRBV4-1 and TRBJ2-5, with 9 bases identical to TRBD1. The closer fit of TRBJ2-7 to the DNA end suggests the J call may be wrong. The CDR3 spans 16 residues. Germline V gene data show CDR1 as MGHRA and CDR2 as YSYEKL.